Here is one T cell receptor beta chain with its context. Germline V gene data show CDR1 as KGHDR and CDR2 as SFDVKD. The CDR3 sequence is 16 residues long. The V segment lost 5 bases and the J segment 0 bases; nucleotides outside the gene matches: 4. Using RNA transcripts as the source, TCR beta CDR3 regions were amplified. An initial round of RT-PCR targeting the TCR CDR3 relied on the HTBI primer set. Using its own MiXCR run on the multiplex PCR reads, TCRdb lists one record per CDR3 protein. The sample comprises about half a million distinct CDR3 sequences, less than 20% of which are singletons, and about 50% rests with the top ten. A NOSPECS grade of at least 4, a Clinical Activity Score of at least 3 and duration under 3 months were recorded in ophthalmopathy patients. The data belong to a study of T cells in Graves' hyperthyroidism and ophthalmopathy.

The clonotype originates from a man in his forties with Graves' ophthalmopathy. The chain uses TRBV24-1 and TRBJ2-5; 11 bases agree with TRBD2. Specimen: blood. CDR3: CATSGGLAGDQETQYF. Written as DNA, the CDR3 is TGTGCCACCAGTGGTGGACTAGCGGGCGACCAAGAGACCCAGTACTTC.